Listed here are 21 T cell receptor beta chains from one sample, sequenced in a study of blood T cell repertoires in COVID-19. Only in-frame clones appear in the TCRdb table, and some are missing; sequencing was by immunoSEQ multiplex PCR. The repertoire has 95,000 to 120,000 clones, 88% of them found once; the top ten carry over 2%. The sample was peripheral blood. The receptors come from a human donor in a cohort sampled during active COVID-19.

This sequence joins TRBV18 and TRBJ2-1; 9 bases fit TRBD1. Germline assignment: CDR1 KGHSH and CDR2 LQKENI. The CDR3 spans 15 residues. V gave up 3 bases and J gave up 2 bases; unmatched junction bases: 2. The CDR3 region has the DNA TGTGCCAGCTCACCCGGGACAGGGCCCTACAATGAGCAGTTCTTC. This codes for CASSPGTGPYNEQFF.

The chain couples TRBV3-1 (or the pseudogene TRBV3-2) to TRBJ2-7; D might be TRBD1 (6 bases). In germline, CDR1 is LGHDT, CDR2 YNNKEL (reference sequence). V lost 0 bases to trimming and J lost 4 bases, with 10 bases between them. CDR3 size: 14 residues. CDR3 loop: CASSQEQGLYEQYF. In DNA form, the CDR3 reads TGTGCCAGCAGCCAAGAACAGGGCTTATACGAGCAGTACTTC.

The rearrangement uses TRBV3-1 (or the pseudogene TRBV3-2) and TRBJ1-2; a possible D gene is TRBD1 (6 bases). The CDR3 extends over 13 amino acids. Trimming removed 4 bases at V and 4 bases at J, with 10 bases between. CDR1 is LGHDT and CDR2 is YNNKEL in the germline V gene (reference sequence). The DNA of the CDR3 is TGTGCCAGCAGCCCCACAGGGATCTATGGCTACACCTTC. Encoded protein: CASSPTGIYGYTF.

The chain recombines TRBV18 with TRBJ1-1, with D possibly being TRBD1 (6 bases). The CDR3 is 13 amino acids. The V end lost 3 bases, the J end lost 11 bases, and 16 bases lay between the germline ends. CDR1 is KGHSH and CDR2 is LQKENI in the germline V gene. CDR3 in amino acids: CASSPQGPEGAFF. The DNA of the CDR3 is TGTGCCAGCTCACCCCAGGGGCCTGAGGGCGCTTTCTTT.

This clone was seen a handful of times. The chain joins TRBV14 to TRBJ1-5, with TRBD1 matching over 9 bases. The ends lost 1 base at V and 5 bases at J; junction bases unmatched: 6. The CDR3 runs 16 residues. Germline CDR1 SGHDN, CDR2 FVKESK. CDR3 sequence: CASSQGGTGRHQPQHF. The CDR3 DNA is TGTGCCAGCAGCCAAGGGGGGACAGGGAGGCATCAGCCCCAGCATTTT.

This clone came up once. The chain combines TRBV6-5 with TRBJ1-2; D is perhaps TRBD1 (6 bases). Germline CDR1 reads MNHEY; CDR2 reads SVGAGI. Trimming left V 3 bases short and J 4 bases short, with 15 bases between. This CDR3 has 15 amino acids. CDR3 sequence reads: CASSYSPTGLYGYTF. In nucleotides, the CDR3 is TGTGCCAGCAGTTATTCACCAACAGGGCTCTATGGCTACACCTTC.

The V and J genes are TRBV5-1 and TRBJ2-7; 7 bases agree with TRBD1. Germline V CDR1 and CDR2: SGHRS, YFSETQ. The J segment lost 5 bases and the V segment lost 0 bases, leaving 14 bases of the junction unmatched. The CDR3 loop spans 17 amino acids. For the CDR3, the DNA is TGCGCCAGCAGCTTGGTCCTTCCGGGACAGCTCAGCGACGAGCAGTACTTC. Translated, it gives CASSLVLPGQLSDEQYF.

The chain recombines TRBV6-1 with TRBJ2-3, with 15 positions matching TRBD2. CDR1 MNHNS and CDR2 SASEGT come from the germline V gene. The CDR3 sequence is 19 residues long. The ends lost 4 bases at V and 5 bases at J; junction bases unmatched: 13. The CDR3 DNA sequence: TGTGCCAGCAGTGCGGGACTAGCGGGAGGACCACGGAAACTAGATACGCAGTATTTT. Its protein product is CASSAGLAGGPRKLDTQYF.

The gene calls are TRBV9 and TRBJ2-3; TRBD2 matches 10 bases. V trimming: 3 bases; J trimming: 0 bases; junction bases outside the gene matches: 7. The CDR3 sequence is 17 residues long. The V gene's germline CDR1 is SGDLS and CDR2 YYNGEE. The DNA of the CDR3 is TGTGCCAGCAGCGGAAGCGGGAGGGTCACTAGCACAGATACGCAGTATTTT. This encodes CASSGSGRVTSTDTQYF.

This chain connects TRBV18 to TRBJ2-7; 8 bases are shared with TRBD1. This CDR3 has 15 amino acids. The ends lost 5 bases at V and 4 bases at J; junction bases unmatched: 10. Germline lookup yields CDR1 KGHSH and CDR2 LQKENI. CDR3: CASSTAGGAGYEQYF. The CDR3 bases are TGTGCCAGCTCAACTGCAGGGGGCGCGGGATACGAGCAGTACTTC.

The CDR3 sequence: CASSLWGGSYNEQFF. In DNA form, the CDR3 reads TGTGCCAGCAGTTTATGGGGGGGCTCCTACAATGAGCAGTTCTTC. This chain uses TRBV28 with TRBJ2-1, with D possibly TRBD2 on 6 matching bases. CDR1 and CDR2 from the germline V gene are MDHEN and SYDVKM. The CDR3 loop spans 15 amino acids. With 0 bases removed from V and 0 bases from J, the gap between germline ends came to 6 bases.

The chain recombines TRBV5-1 with TRBJ1-1; 9 bases map to TRBD1. The CDR3 extends over 15 amino acids. V lost 4 bases and J lost 0; bases outside the gene matches: 4. Germline CDR1 is SGHRS and CDR2 is YFSETQ. The CDR3 loop reads CASSQGQGMNTEAFF. The CDR3 DNA sequence: TGCGCCAGCAGCCAAGGACAGGGGATGAACACTGAAGCTTTCTTT.

V gene TRBV27 combines with J gene TRBJ2-7; possible D gene TRBD2, 6 bases. Trimming stripped 2 bases from V and 5 bases from J, with 13 bases between. Germline V gene data show CDR1 as MNHEY and CDR2 as SMNVEV (reference sequence). CDR3 length: 14 amino acids. The CDR3 DNA reads as TGTGCCAGCAGTTTAGTCGGGAGTCAGAACGAGCAGTACTTC. Its translation is CASSLVGSQNEQYF.

This chain connects TRBV7-9 to TRBJ1-1; D is unclear. The germline gives CDR1 SEHNR, CDR2 FQNEAQ (reference sequence). V lost 5 bases and J 1 base, leaving 11 bases between the germline ends. The length of the CDR3 is 14 residues. The CDR3 region has the DNA TGTGCCAGCAGCCCTCTTTCCGGGAACACTGAAGCTTTCTTT. Residues: CASSPLSGNTEAFF.

This chain connects TRBV18 to TRBJ2-5, with 9 nucleotides matching TRBD1. The junction had 4 bases not matched to a gene; V was cut back by 3 bases and J by 5 bases. This CDR3 comprises 14 residues. Germline V gene lookup returns CDR1 KGHSH and CDR2 LQKENI. CDR3 coding DNA: TGTGCCAGCTCACCGACAGGGGGTGAGGAGACCCAGTACTTC. This gives the protein CASSPTGGEETQYF.

V is TRBV4-2 and J is TRBJ2-3; tentative D call: TRBD2 (7 bases). V was cut by 3 bases and J by 0 bases, with 10 bases left in between. Germline values: CDR1 LGHNA, CDR2 YNFKEQ. The CDR3 is made up of 15 amino acids. The CDR3 coding sequence is TGTGCCAGCAGCCAGGGAGGGGGGAGCACAGATACGCAGTATTTT. It is translated as CASSQGGGSTDTQYF.

The chain couples TRBV5-6 to TRBJ2-3, with 10 bases lining up with TRBD2. This CDR3 is built from 15 residues. Germline assignment: CDR1 SGHDT and CDR2 YYEEEE. Losses at the gene ends were 4 bases for V and 4 bases for J; bases not matched to a gene: 6. CDR3 residues: CASSPLAGEADTQYF. CDR3 DNA: TGTGCCAGCAGCCCCCTAGCGGGAGAGGCAGATACGCAGTATTTT.

The chain couples TRBV5-8 to TRBJ2-6; TRBD2 agrees at 7 bases. Germline assignment: CDR1 SGHTS and CDR2 YDEGEE. The CDR3 is 16 residues long. The ends lost 4 bases at V and 0 bases at J; junction bases unmatched: 4. Here the CDR3 DNA reads TGTGCCAGCAGCCCCGGGGGGTTCTCTGGGGCCAACGTCCTGACTTTC. Amino acid sequence: CASSPGGFSGANVLTF.

The genes are TRBV7-9 and TRBJ2-2; 12 nucleotides match TRBD2. In germline, CDR1 is SEHNR, CDR2 FQNEAQ (reference sequence). The trim removed 1 base at V and 8 bases at J, leaving 5 bases unmatched. The CDR3 consists of 16 residues. CDR3 protein: CASSLGLAGVAGELFF. CDR3 nucleotide sequence: TGTGCCAGCAGCTTAGGACTAGCGGGAGTAGCTGGGGAGCTGTTTTTT.

The chain uses TRBV18 and TRBJ1-1; the D gene is possibly TRBD1 (6 bases). This CDR3 contains 15 residues. V lost 5 bases, J lost 0 bases, and 13 bases lay in between. CDR1 is KGHSH, CDR2 LQKENI, per germline. CDR3 sequence: CASSSSQGVNTEAFF. The CDR3 DNA sequence: TGTGCCAGCTCAAGCTCACAGGGAGTGAACACTGAAGCTTTCTTT.

The J gene is TRBJ2-7, the V gene TRBV5-6; TRBD1 matches 10 bases. This CDR3 spans 16 amino acids. Germline trimming cut 4 bases from V and 3 bases from J; bases unmatched to any gene: 10. The V gene's germline CDR1 is SGHDT and CDR2 YYEEEE. The CDR3 DNA is TGTGCCAGCAGCATACCGACAGGGGGCGCTAACTACGAGCAGTACTTC. Translating gives CASSIPTGGANYEQYF. Variable domain in full (rest from reference TRBV5-6 and TRBJ2-7): DAGVTQSPTHLIKTRGQQVTLRCSPKSGHDTVSWYQQALGQGPQFIFQYYEEEERQRGNFPDRFSGHQFPNYSSELNVNALLLGDSALYLCASSIPTGGANYEQYFGPGTRLTVT.